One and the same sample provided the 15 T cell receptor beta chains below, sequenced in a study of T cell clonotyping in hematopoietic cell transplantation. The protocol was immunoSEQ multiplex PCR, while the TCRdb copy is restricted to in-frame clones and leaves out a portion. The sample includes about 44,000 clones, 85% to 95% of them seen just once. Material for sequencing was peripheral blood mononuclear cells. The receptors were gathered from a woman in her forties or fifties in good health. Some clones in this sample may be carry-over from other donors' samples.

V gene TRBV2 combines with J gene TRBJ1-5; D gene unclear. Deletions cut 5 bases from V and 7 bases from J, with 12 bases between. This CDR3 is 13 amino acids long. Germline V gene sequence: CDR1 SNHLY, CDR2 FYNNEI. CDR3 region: CASSTQQNQPQHF. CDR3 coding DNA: TGTGCCAGCAGTACTCAACAGAACCAGCCCCAGCATTTT.

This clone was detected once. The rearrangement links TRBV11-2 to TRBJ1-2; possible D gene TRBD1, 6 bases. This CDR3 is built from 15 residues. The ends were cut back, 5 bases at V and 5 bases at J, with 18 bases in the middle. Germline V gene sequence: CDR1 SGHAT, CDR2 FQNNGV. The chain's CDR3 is CASSLSTGGAYGYTF. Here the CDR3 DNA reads TGTGCCAGCAGCCTTAGCACGGGGGGGGCATATGGCTACACCTTC.

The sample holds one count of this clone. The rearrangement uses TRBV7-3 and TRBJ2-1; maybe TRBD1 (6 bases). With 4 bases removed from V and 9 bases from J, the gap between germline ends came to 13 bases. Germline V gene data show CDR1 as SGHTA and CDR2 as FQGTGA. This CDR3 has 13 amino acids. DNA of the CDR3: TGTGCCAGCAGCTCTAGACAGGACGGTGAGCAGTTCTTC. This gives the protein CASSSRQDGEQFF.

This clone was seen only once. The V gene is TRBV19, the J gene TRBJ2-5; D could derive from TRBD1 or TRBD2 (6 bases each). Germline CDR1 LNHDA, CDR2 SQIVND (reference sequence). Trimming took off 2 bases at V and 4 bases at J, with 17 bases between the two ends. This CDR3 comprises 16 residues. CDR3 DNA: TGTGCCAGTAGTATAAGGGGGGTGGAGGAGGGAGAGACCCAGTACTTC. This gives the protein CASSIRGVEEGETQYF.

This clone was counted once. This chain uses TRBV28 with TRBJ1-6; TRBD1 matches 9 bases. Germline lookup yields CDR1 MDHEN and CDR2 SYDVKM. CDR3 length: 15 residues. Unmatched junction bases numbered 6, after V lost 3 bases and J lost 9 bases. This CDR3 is CASSFTGTGISPLHF. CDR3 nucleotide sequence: TGTGCCAGCAGTTTTACCGGGACAGGGATTTCACCCCTCCACTTT. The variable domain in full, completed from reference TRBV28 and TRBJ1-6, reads DVKVTQSSRYLVKRTGEKVFLECVQDMDHENMFWYRQDPGLGLRLIYFSYDVKMKEKGDIPEGYSVSREKKERFSLILESASTNQTSMYLCASSFTGTGISPLHFGNGTRLTVT.

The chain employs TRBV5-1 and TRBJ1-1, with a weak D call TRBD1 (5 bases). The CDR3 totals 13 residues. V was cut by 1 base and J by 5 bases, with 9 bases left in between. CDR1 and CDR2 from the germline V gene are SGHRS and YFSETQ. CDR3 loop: CASSLPGGTEAFF. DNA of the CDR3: TGCGCCAGCAGCTTGCCCGGGGGGACTGAAGCTTTCTTT.

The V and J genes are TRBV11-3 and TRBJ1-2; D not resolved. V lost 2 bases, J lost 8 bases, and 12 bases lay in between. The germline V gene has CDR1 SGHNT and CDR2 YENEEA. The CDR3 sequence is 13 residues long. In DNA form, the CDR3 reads TGTGCCAGCAGCTTAATTTCGAGTTACGGCTACACCTTC. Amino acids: CASSLISSYGYTF.

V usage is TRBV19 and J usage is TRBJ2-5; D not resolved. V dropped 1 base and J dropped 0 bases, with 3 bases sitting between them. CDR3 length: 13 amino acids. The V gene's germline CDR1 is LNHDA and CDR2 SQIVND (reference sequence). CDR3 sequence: CASSIGHQETQYF. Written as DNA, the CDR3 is TGTGCCAGTAGTATAGGGCACCAAGAGACCCAGTACTTC.

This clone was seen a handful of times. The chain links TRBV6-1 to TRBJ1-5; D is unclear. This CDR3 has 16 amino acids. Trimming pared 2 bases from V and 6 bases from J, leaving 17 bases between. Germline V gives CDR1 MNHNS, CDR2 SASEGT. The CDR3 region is CASSETPAEKGQPQHF. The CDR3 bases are TGTGCCAGCAGTGAAACTCCGGCAGAAAAAGGTCAGCCCCAGCATTTT.

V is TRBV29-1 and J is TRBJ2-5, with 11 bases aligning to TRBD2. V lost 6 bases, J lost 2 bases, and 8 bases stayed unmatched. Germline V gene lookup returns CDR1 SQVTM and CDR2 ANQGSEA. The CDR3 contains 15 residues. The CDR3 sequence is CSVTIAGGTQETQYF. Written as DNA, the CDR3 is TGCAGCGTGACAATAGCGGGGGGGACTCAAGAGACCCAGTACTTC.

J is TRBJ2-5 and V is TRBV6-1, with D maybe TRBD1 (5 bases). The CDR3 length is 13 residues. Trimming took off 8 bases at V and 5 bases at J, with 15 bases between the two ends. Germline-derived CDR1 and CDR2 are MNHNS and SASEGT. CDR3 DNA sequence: TGTGCCAGCTACAGGTCCCTGAGGGAGACCCAGTACTTC. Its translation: CASYRSLRETQYF.

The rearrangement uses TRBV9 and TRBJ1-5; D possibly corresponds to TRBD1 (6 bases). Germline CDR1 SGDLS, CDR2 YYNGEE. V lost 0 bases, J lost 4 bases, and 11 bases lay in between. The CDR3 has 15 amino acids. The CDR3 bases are TGTGCCAGCAGCGTAGAAGGGACACCGAATCAGCCCCAGCATTTT. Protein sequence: CASSVEGTPNQPQHF.

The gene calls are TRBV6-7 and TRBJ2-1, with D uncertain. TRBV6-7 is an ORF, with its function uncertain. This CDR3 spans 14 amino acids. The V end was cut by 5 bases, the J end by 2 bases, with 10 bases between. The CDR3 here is CASSKDRTYNEQFF. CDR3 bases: TGTGCCAGCAGTAAGGACCGCACCTACAATGAGCAGTTCTTC.

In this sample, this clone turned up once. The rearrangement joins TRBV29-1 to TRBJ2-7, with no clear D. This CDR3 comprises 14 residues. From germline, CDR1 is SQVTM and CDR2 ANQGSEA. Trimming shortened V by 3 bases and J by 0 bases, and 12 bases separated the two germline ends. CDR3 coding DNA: TGCAGCGTTGACGACCCCGACAACTCCTACGAGCAGTACTTC. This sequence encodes CSVDDPDNSYEQYF.

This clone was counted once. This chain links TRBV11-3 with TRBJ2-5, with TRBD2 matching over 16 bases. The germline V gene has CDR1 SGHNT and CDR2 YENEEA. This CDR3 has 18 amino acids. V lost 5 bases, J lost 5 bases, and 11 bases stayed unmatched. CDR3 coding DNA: TGTGCCAGCAGCCCGGGACTAGCGGGGGGGGCCGACAAGGAGACCCAGTACTTC. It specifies CASSPGLAGGADKETQYF.